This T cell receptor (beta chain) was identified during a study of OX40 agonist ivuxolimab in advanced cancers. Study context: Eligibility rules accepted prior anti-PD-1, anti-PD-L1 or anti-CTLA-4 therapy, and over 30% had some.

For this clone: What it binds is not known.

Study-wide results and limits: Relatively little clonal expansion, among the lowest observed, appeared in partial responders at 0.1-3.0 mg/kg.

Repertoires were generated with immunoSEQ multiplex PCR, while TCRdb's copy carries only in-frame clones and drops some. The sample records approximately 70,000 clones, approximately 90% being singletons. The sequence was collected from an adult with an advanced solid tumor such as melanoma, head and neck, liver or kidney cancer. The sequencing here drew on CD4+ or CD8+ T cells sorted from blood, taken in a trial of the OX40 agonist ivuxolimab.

CDR3 protein: CASSPTSSSYNEQFF. In nucleotides, the CDR3 is TGTGCCAGCAGCCCGACTAGCTCCTCCTACAATGAGCAGTTCTTC. The chain couples TRBV7-2 to TRBJ2-1; TRBD2 aligns across 7 bases. V lost 5 bases to trimming and J lost 0 bases; unmatched junction nucleotides: 4. The CDR3 is 15 residues long. In germline, CDR1 is SGHTA, CDR2 FQGNSA.